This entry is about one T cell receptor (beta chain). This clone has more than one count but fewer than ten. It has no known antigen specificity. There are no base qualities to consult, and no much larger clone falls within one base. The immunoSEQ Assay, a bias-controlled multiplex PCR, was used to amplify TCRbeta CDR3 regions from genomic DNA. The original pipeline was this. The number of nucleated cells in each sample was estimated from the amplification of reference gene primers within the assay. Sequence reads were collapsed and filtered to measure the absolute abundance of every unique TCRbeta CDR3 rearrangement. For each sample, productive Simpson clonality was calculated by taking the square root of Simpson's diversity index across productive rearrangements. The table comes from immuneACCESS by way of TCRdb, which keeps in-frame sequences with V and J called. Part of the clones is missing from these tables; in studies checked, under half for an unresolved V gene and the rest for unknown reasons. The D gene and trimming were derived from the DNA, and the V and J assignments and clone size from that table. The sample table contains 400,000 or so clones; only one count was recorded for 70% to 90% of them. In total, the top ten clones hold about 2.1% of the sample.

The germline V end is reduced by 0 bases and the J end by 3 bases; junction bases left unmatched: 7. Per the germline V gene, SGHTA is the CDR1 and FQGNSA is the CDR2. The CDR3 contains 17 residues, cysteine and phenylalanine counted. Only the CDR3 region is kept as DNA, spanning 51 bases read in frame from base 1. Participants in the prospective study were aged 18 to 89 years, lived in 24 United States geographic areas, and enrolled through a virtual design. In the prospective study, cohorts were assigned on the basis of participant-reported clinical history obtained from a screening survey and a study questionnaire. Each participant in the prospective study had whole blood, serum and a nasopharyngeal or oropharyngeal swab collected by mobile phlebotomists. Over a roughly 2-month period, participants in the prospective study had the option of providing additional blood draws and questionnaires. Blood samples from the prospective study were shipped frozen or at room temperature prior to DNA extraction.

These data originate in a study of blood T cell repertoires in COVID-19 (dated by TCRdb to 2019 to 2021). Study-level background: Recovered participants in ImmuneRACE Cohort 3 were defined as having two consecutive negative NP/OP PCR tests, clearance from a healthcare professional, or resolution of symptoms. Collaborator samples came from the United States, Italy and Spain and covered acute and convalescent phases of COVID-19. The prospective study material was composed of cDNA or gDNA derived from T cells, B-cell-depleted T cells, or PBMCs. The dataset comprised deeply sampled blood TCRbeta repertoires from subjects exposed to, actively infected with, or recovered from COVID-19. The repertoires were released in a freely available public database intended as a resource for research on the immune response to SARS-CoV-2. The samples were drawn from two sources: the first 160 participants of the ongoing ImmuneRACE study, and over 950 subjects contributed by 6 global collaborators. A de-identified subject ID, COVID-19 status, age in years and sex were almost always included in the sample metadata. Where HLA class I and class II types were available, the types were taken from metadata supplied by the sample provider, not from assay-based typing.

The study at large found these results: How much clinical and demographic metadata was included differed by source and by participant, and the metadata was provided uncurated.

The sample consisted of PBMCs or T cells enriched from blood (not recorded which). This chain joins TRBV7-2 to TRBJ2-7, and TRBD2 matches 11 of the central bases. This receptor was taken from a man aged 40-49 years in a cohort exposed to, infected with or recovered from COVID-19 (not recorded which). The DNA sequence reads TGTGCCAGCAGCTTAGCGATCTATACTAGCGGGAGCTACGAGCAGTACTTC. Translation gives CASSLAIYTSGSYEQYF.